These 30 T cell receptor beta chains were all obtained from the same sample, sequenced in a study of cytomegalovirus exposure and HLA in healthy donors. Vbeta (60) and Jbeta (13) primers were used in the PCR. This table comes from immunoSEQ multiplex PCR, and its TCRdb copy is limited to in-frame clones, with some not included. The data hold approximately 160,000 clones, with about four fifths observed a single time. Sequences were obtained from PBMCs. The receptors originated from a male donor in good health and CMV-seropositive.

This clone was detected only a few times. The genes are TRBV7-8 and TRBJ2-7; D not certain. Trimming cost V 6 bases and J 3 bases, with 18 bases left between them. The germline V gene has CDR1 SGHVS and CDR2 FQNEAQ. The CDR3 extends over 15 amino acids. The CDR3, as DNA: TGTGCCAGCAGGCCCATCAGTGGCCCAATCTACGAGCAGTACTTC. This sequence encodes CASRPISGPIYEQYF.

Regarding this clone: At the DNA level, this CDR3 is encoded by other sequences in the same sample as well. The rearrangement joins TRBV4-1 to TRBJ2-7, with 7 nucleotides matching TRBD1. The J segment lost 9 bases and the V segment lost 3 bases, leaving 17 bases of the junction unmatched. The CDR3 loop spans 16 amino acids. CDR1 is MGHRA and CDR2 is YSYEKL in the germline V gene. CDR3 sequence: CASSQEYRGFSVGQYF. The CDR3 DNA is TGCGCCAGCAGCCAGGAGTACAGGGGATTCTCTGTGGGGCAGTACTTC.

This clone was counted many times. The V and J genes are TRBV7-8 and TRBJ2-1; tentative D call: TRBD2 (6 bases). Germline values: CDR1 SGHVS, CDR2 FQNEAQ. Trimming pared 6 bases from V and 2 bases from J, leaving 14 bases between. This CDR3 spans 15 amino acids. The CDR3 DNA follows: TGTGCCAGCAGTTCGGGACTCTCGGCCTACAATGAGCAGTTCTTC. This gives the protein CASSSGLSAYNEQFF.

The V gene is TRBV2, the J gene TRBJ1-2; possible D gene TRBD1, 6 bases. Trimming left V 3 bases short and J 0 bases short, with 17 bases between. The CDR3 covers 17 residues. From germline, CDR1 is SNHLY and CDR2 FYNNEI. The DNA for the CDR3 is TGTGCCAGCAGTGATGGTAGTGGGACACCGACTAACTATGGCTACACCTTC. Amino acid sequence: CASSDGSGTPTNYGYTF.

This clone was seen more than once but under ten times. This chain joins TRBV2 and TRBJ2-2; 7 bases align to TRBD1. The CDR3 has 14 amino acids. With V trimmed by 4 bases and J by 6 bases, 5 bases remained unmatched. Looked up from germline, CDR1 is SNHLY and CDR2 is FYNNEI. CDR3: CASSGQGRAGELFF. For the CDR3, the DNA is TGTGCCAGCAGTGGACAGGGAAGGGCCGGGGAGCTGTTTTTT.

The rearrangement joins TRBV27 to TRBJ2-1; 16 bases align to TRBD2. The J segment lost 15 bases and the V segment lost 2 bases, leaving 10 bases of the junction unmatched. CDR1 and CDR2 (germline): MNHEY, SMNVEV (reference sequence). This CDR3 spans 16 amino acids. CDR3 region: CASSLTPGLAGGLLFF. In DNA, the CDR3 is TGTGCCAGCAGTTTAACCCCGGGACTAGCGGGGGGGTTACTGTTCTTC.

The V and J genes are TRBV7-2 and TRBJ2-7, with a possible D match to TRBD2 (6 bases). Trimming pared 5 bases from V and 3 bases from J, leaving 17 bases between. The CDR3 sequence is 15 residues long. Germline V CDR1 and CDR2: SGHTA, FQGNSA. This chain's CDR3 is CASSPVGTPYYEQYF. Written as DNA, the CDR3 is TGTGCCAGCAGCCCGGTCGGGACTCCTTACTACGAGCAGTACTTC.

The CDR3 nucleotides are TGTGCCAGCACTCCATGGGCGATTAATTCACCCCTCCACTTT. This sequence encodes CASTPWAINSPLHF. The chain recombines TRBV25-1 with TRBJ1-6; D unresolved. V was trimmed by 7 bases and J by 6 bases, leaving 13 bases between them. The CDR3 sequence is 14 residues long. Germline lookup yields CDR1 MGHDK and CDR2 SYGVNS. Drawing the rest from reference TRBV25-1 and TRBJ1-6, the complete variable domain is EADIYQTPRYLVIGTGKKITLECSQTMGHDKMYWYQQDPGMELHLIHYSYGVNSTEKGDLSSESTVSRIRTEHFPLTLESARPSHTSQYLCASTPWAINSPLHFGNGTRLTVT.

The V and J genes are TRBV9 and TRBJ2-3, with TRBD2 identical over 8 bases. The germline gives CDR1 SGDLS, CDR2 YYNGEE. CDR3 length: 17 amino acids. V was pared by 3 bases and J by 0 bases, with 9 bases of the junction left unmatched. The CDR3 DNA reads as TGTGCCAGCAGCGCCACTTATAGCGGGGCTAGCACAGATACGCAGTATTTT. Translated, it gives CASSATYSGASTDTQYF.

This rearrangement joins TRBV6-1 to TRBJ1-2; possible D gene TRBD1, 5 bases. V gave up 5 bases and J gave up 8 bases, with 15 bases separating them. The CDR3 loop spans 13 amino acids. Germline CDR1 is MNHNS and CDR2 is SASEGT. The CDR3: CASSPGTAWGYTF. CDR3 DNA sequence: TGTGCCAGCAGTCCCGGGACTGCATGGGGCTACACCTTC.

V and J are TRBV4-2 and TRBJ2-5, with a weak D call TRBD2 (7 bases). CDR1 and CDR2 from the germline V gene are LGHNA and YNFKEQ. There are 18 residues in the CDR3. V lost 2 bases to trimming and J lost 5 bases, with 24 bases between them. CDR3 DNA: TGTGCCAGCAGCCAATGGGGGGCCCGGGACTACCAGGGGGAGACCCAGTACTTC. It specifies CASSQWGARDYQGETQYF.

The genes are TRBV18 and TRBJ2-7; TRBD1 agrees at 10 bases. In germline, CDR1 is KGHSH, CDR2 LQKENI. The CDR3 length is 14 residues. J lost 5 bases, V lost 3 bases, and 4 bases had no gene match. The chain's CDR3 is CASSPRTGGDEQYF. Here the CDR3 DNA reads TGTGCCAGCTCACCTCGGACAGGGGGGGACGAGCAGTACTTC.

This clone was counted only a few times. The junction and the germline gene differ at one end; a read error may be behind it. The genes are TRBV2 and TRBJ1-1; no clear D gene. The CDR3 runs 13 residues. Per germline, CDR1 SNHLY and CDR2 FYNNEI. CDR3 DNA sequence: TGTGCCAGCACTGAAGACTCGGACACTGAAGCTTTCTTT. Residues: CASTEDSDTEAFF.

On this clone itself: A read error may account for a junction end that differs from germline. V is TRBV2 and J is TRBJ2-2; D is undetermined. This CDR3 region has 15 residues. Germline V gene sequence: CDR1 SNHLY, CDR2 FYNNEI. The CDR3 loop reads CASSGPGEPTGELFF. CDR3 in DNA: TGTGCCAGCAGTGGACCTGGAGAACCCACCGGAGAGCTGTTTTTT.

The DNA of the CDR3 is TGCGCCAGCAGCTCGGGAGAGGGCCCCGATCAGCCCCAGCATTTT. It is translated as CASSSGEGPDQPQHF. The V call is TRBV5-1, the J call TRBJ1-5; no clear D. The CDR3 has 15 residues. In germline, CDR1 is SGHRS, CDR2 YFSETQ. V dropped 3 bases and J dropped 5 bases, with 15 bases sitting between them.

As for this clone: At one end, the junction sequence differs from germline, possibly due to a read error. This chain joins TRBV7-7 and TRBJ1-1; D not certain. Germline V lookup: CDR1 SSHAT, CDR2 FNYEAQ (reference sequence). The CDR3 spans 13 residues. This CDR3 is CASSLGEGTEAFF. CDR3 coding DNA: TGTGCTAGCAGCTTAGGAGAGGGCACTGAAGCTTTCTTT.

This clone was recorded a few times. The J gene is TRBJ2-7, the V gene TRBV27, with TRBD1 as a possible D gene (6 bases). The CDR3 spans 17 residues. The germline V gene encodes CDR1 MNHEY and CDR2 SMNVEV (reference sequence). V shed 4 bases and J shed 5 bases, with 24 bases lying between them. The CDR3 DNA is TGTGCCAGCAGTTACCCGGCGACAGGTCCAAAGGTCCACGAGCAGTACTTC. Its translation is CASSYPATGPKVHEQYF.

Points on this clone: Compared with germline, one end of the junction differs, possibly owing to a read error. The chain has TRBV6-5 and TRBJ2-2; D might be TRBD1 (7 bases). This CDR3 is 16 amino acids long. From germline, CDR1 is MNHEY and CDR2 SVGAGI. CDR3: CASSYSDRLNTGGLFF. For the CDR3, the DNA is TGTGCCAGCAGTTACTCGGACAGGCTGAACACCGGGGGGCTGTTTTTT.

At least ten counts were recorded for this clone. The V and J genes are TRBV15 and TRBJ2-1, with TRBD2 matching 15 bases. V gave up 10 bases and J gave up 3 bases; unmatched junction bases: 7. This CDR3 region has 16 residues. CDR1 is LNHNV, CDR2 YYDKDF, per germline (reference sequence). The DNA for the CDR3 is TGTGCCATCTCCGGGACTAGCGGGGGGAACTACAATGAGCAGTTCTTC. Its translation: CAISGTSGGNYNEQFF.

The rearrangement uses TRBV5-1 and TRBJ2-5; the match to TRBD2 covers 13 bases. This CDR3 has 17 amino acids. Trimming took 1 base from V and 4 from J; bases not matched to a gene: 7. The germline gives CDR1 SGHRS, CDR2 YFSETQ. The DNA of the CDR3 is TGCGCCAGCAGCTTGACCCCCCGGACTAGCGGGGGAGAGACCCAGTACTTC. Translated, it gives CASSLTPRTSGGETQYF.

This clone is termed medium-sized. The rearrangement joins TRBV6-6 to TRBJ2-7, with D unresolved. Germline assignment: CDR1 MNHNY and CDR2 SVGAGI (reference sequence). CDR3 length equals 13 residues. The V end was cut by 6 bases, the J end by 0 bases, with 9 bases between. Here the CDR3 reads CASSPLSSYEQYF. CDR3 DNA sequence: TGTGCCAGCAGCCCTCTCAGCTCCTACGAGCAGTACTTC.

J is TRBJ1-5 and V is TRBV2, with 7 bases matching TRBD1. Germline V gene data show CDR1 as SNHLY and CDR2 as FYNNEI. This CDR3 comprises 19 residues. Trimming at V came to 5 bases and at J to 0 bases, leaving 16 bases not matched to a gene. The CDR3 is CASSPRIGGPGGSNQPQHF. The DNA of the CDR3 is TGTGCCAGCAGTCCGAGAATAGGGGGGCCAGGGGGTAGCAATCAGCCCCAGCATTTT.

The chain joins TRBV5-1 to TRBJ2-7, with 11 bases identical to TRBD1. V gave up 5 bases and J gave up 4 bases; unmatched junction bases: 5. This CDR3 has 14 residues. CDR1 is SGHRS and CDR2 is YFSETQ in the germline V gene. The CDR3 is CASSSGTGGYEQYF. CDR3 bases: TGCGCCAGCAGTTCCGGGACAGGGGGTTACGAGCAGTACTTC.

This clone was observed a few times. The CDR3 DNA reads as TGTGCCAGCAGTTACTTTGGACTGGACAATGAGCAGTTCTTC. Amino acid sequence: CASSYFGLDNEQFF. V is TRBV6-6 and J is TRBJ2-1; D may be TRBD2 (5 bases). Germline V gene lookup returns CDR1 MNHNY and CDR2 SVGAGI (reference sequence). CDR3 length: 14 amino acids. With 1 base removed from V and 5 bases from J, the gap between germline ends came to 9 bases.

The chain links TRBV7-9 to TRBJ1-1; D remains ambiguous. This CDR3 contains 14 residues. Germline lookup yields CDR1 SEHNR and CDR2 FQNEAQ (reference sequence). V gave up 4 bases and J gave up 6 bases, with 15 bases separating them. CDR3 in DNA: TGTGCCAGCAGCTCCTATTACGTGCCCCCTGAAGCTTTCTTT. Its protein is CASSSYYVPPEAFF.

The rearrangement joins TRBV5-4 to TRBJ2-5; TRBD2 agrees at 10 bases. Germline V gene lookup returns CDR1 SGHNT and CDR2 YYREEE (reference sequence). V gave up 1 base and J gave up 1 base; unmatched junction bases: 1. The CDR3 loop spans 15 amino acids. In nucleotides, the CDR3 is TGTGCCAGCAGCTTGCAGCGGGGGGGCCAAGAGACCCAGTACTTC. Translating it yields CASSLQRGGQETQYF.

The chain links TRBV6-6 to TRBJ2-7; TRBD2 agrees at 8 bases. Germline V gene lookup returns CDR1 MNHNY and CDR2 SVGAGI (reference sequence). After removal of 6 bases from V and 4 bases from J, the junction contained 11 bases not matched to a gene. This CDR3 has 15 residues. The CDR3 sequence: CASRQTLSGGYEQYF. In DNA form, the CDR3 reads TGTGCCAGCAGGCAGACTTTGAGCGGGGGTTACGAGCAGTACTTC.

The chain couples TRBV27 to TRBJ1-1; D remains ambiguous. CDR3 length equals 11 residues. Trimming pared 8 bases from V and 1 base from J, leaving 5 bases between. Looked up from germline, CDR1 is MNHEY and CDR2 is SMNVEV (reference sequence). The DNA of the CDR3 is TGTGCCAGCTACTGGAACACTGAAGCTTTCTTT. This gives the protein CASYWNTEAFF.

For the CDR3, the DNA is TGTGCCAGCAGTGAATATGCTAGCGGGGGGTCGGGGACCCAGTACTTC. Residues: CASSEYASGGSGTQYF. V is TRBV25-1 and J is TRBJ2-5, with 11 bases that match TRBD2. This CDR3 contains 16 residues. Germline V gives CDR1 MGHDK, CDR2 SYGVNS. Germline trimming cut 0 bases from V and 7 bases from J; bases unmatched to any gene: 7.

This chain uses TRBV5-1 with TRBJ2-5; no clear D. V dropped 2 bases and J dropped 0 bases, with 2 bases sitting between them. Germline CDR1 SGHRS, CDR2 YFSETQ. There are 12 residues in the CDR3. DNA of the CDR3: TGCGCCAGCAGCTTCGACCAAGAGACCCAGTACTTC. Protein: CASSFDQETQYF. Full variable domain (remainder filled in from reference TRBV5-1 and TRBJ2-5): KAGVTQTPRYLIKTRGQQVTLSCSPISGHRSVSWYQQTPGQGLQFLFEYFSETQRNKGNFPGRFSGRQFSNSRSEMNVSTLELGDSALYLCASSFDQETQYFGPGTRLLVL.